This TCR beta chain was recovered during a study of cytomegalovirus exposure and HLA in healthy donors. Overall study: Drawn from HLA-typed donors, tens of millions of unique TCRs were held in an early data release.

The study ran its PCR with 60 Vbeta and 13 Jbeta primers. Sequenced by immunoSEQ multiplex PCR; TCRdb stores in-frame clones only, minus some. The table lists 97,000 or so clones, roughly three quarters of them singletons. Germline CDR1 reads MDHEN; CDR2 reads SYDVKM. The CDR3 has 16 residues. J was trimmed by 0 bases and V by 5 bases; bases with no gene match: 8. Points on this clone: The antigen is undetermined.

Study-wide points: In a later analysis, V- and J-gene trimming of beta chains associated with a DCLRE1C missense variant, replicated independently. Published work reported that the classifier diagnosed cytomegalovirus status with high specificity and sensitivity.

The V call is TRBV28, the J call TRBJ1-1, with 8 bases fitting TRBD1. Sequencing input: PBMCs. This clonotype originated in a male donor in good health and CMV-seropositive. As DNA, the CDR3 is TGTGCCAGCAGTACCCGGACAGGGAAGTTGAACACTGAAGCTTTCTTT. Translation gives CASSTRTGKLNTEAFF.